The clone carrying this TCR beta chain was recorded once. This sample is part of a study of OX40 agonist ivuxolimab in advanced cancers. Sequencing used immunoSEQ multiplex PCR; TCRdb keeps in-frame clones, though not all of them. The sample yields some 45,000 clones, 75% to 85% seen once. CDR3 length equals 14 residues. Germline V CDR1 and CDR2: SGHRS, YFSETQ. V was pared by 1 base and J by 8 bases, with 15 bases between. The clonotype was recovered from an adult with an advanced solid tumor such as melanoma, head and neck, liver or kidney cancer. The chain combines TRBV5-1 with TRBJ1-2; D is undetermined. The starting material was CD4+ or CD8+ T cells sorted from blood, obtained in a trial of the OX40 agonist ivuxolimab. Here the CDR3 reads CASSLLGYPRGYTF. The CDR3 coding sequence is TGCGCCAGCAGCTTGTTGGGATATCCGAGGGGCTACACCTTC.